This passage covers 4 T cell receptor beta chains from one sample sequenced in a study of blood T cell repertoires in COVID-19. Assay: immunoSEQ multiplex PCR; the TCRdb copy retains only in-frame clones and omits some. The repertoire holds roughly 180,000 clones, roughly 80% seen once, with roughly 11% in the top ten. Sample: PBMCs or T cells enriched from blood (not recorded which). The receptors come from a man between 45 and 60 years old who had recovered from COVID-19.

The rearrangement uses TRBV7-3 and TRBJ2-1; perhaps TRBD2 as D (6 bases). Trimming took off 2 bases at V and 8 bases at J, with 13 bases between the two ends. Germline V lookup: CDR1 SGHTA, CDR2 FQGTGA. This CDR3 contains 14 residues. The CDR3 DNA follows: TGTGCCAGCAGCTTATGGAGGGAGAGCGATGAGCAGTTCTTC. Translating it yields CASSLWRESDEQFF.

This sequence joins TRBV4-1 and TRBJ2-2, with 9 positions matching TRBD2. J lost 2 bases, V lost 3 bases, and 7 bases had no gene match. This CDR3 has 17 residues. Per germline, CDR1 MGHRA and CDR2 YSYEKL. The CDR3 nucleotides read TGCGCCAGCAGCCATGTTAGCGGGGGCCTCAACACCGGGGAGCTGTTTTTT. Amino acid sequence: CASSHVSGGLNTGELFF.

The rearrangement links TRBV5-1 to TRBJ2-2; D is perhaps TRBD2 (6 bases). The V gene's germline CDR1 is SGHRS and CDR2 YFSETQ. The V end lost 4 bases, the J end lost 3 bases, and 16 bases lay between the germline ends. This CDR3 has 16 residues. CDR3 protein: CASSPWRAGDTGELFF. DNA for the CDR3: TGCGCCAGCAGCCCCTGGAGGGCCGGTGACACCGGGGAGCTGTTTTTT.

The genes are TRBV5-1 and TRBJ2-5, with TRBD1 identical over 7 bases. This CDR3 comprises 14 residues. Trimming removed 1 base from V and 5 bases from J; junction bases left unmatched: 5. Germline V gene sequence: CDR1 SGHRS, CDR2 YFSETQ. The CDR3 spells CASSLQQGSETQYF. The CDR3 nucleotides read TGCGCCAGCAGCTTGCAACAGGGGAGTGAGACCCAGTACTTC.